This T cell receptor (beta chain) comes out of a study of human T cells and chemical hapten exposure. Findings of the study overall: There were significantly more large CDR3 similarity clusters among expanded TCRs than among controls. Having alopecia, the donors may differ immunologically from healthy people. TCRs exceeding a frequency of 1 in 1000 stayed unchanged under DPC sensitization.

There are 16 residues in the CDR3. CDR1 and CDR2 (germline): MNHNY, SVGAGI (reference sequence). V shed 4 bases and J 1 base; nucleotides not matched to a gene: 5. This clonotype was seen many times. The antigen is undetermined. TCRdb re-derived calls from the RACE reads in MiXCR, one entry per CDR3 protein. The sample has 80,000 to 100,000 distinct CDR3 sequences, approximately 11% seen once; the top ten hold 0.8% to 1.2%. The time point denotes: patch test 3, about 24 weeks after DPC sensitization. The treatment: therapeutic diphenylcyclopropenone sensitization with weekly scalp DPC. Ahead of applying each patch test, blood was sampled.

The material sequenced was whole blood, taken in connection with sensitization to the hapten diphenylcyclopropenone (DPC). The J gene is TRBJ2-4, the V gene TRBV6-6; 9 nucleotides align to TRBD1. The receptor comes from a woman aged 25 to 39 with alopecia areata. Some clones in this sample may be carry-over from other donors' samples. CDR3 nucleotide sequence: TGTGCCAGCAGTTTAACAGGGGGCTCTGCCAAAAACATTCAGTACTTC. Translating gives CASSLTGGSAKNIQYF.